One sample yielded the 32 T cell receptor beta chains listed below, sequenced in a study of blood T cell repertoires in COVID-19. Libraries were prepared by immunoSEQ multiplex PCR; TCRdb keeps only in-frame clonotypes and omits some of them. This sample has 130,000 or so clones; about 89% occur once, and the top ten carry more than 15%. Sequenced sample: peripheral blood. These receptors all stem from a man aged 50 or older with active or convalescent COVID-19.

This rearrangement joins TRBV19 to TRBJ1-1; weak D call: TRBD1 (6 bases). This CDR3 is built from 13 residues. The germline CDR1 and CDR2 sequences are LNHDA and SQIVND (reference sequence). The V end was cut by 7 bases, the J end by 0 bases, with 9 bases between. The chain's CDR3 is CASTNRVNTEAFF. DNA of the CDR3: TGTGCCAGTACCAACAGGGTGAACACTGAAGCTTTCTTT.

The chain links TRBV3-1 (or the pseudogene TRBV3-2) to TRBJ2-5, with 16 positions matching TRBD2. The trim removed 5 bases at V and 2 bases at J, leaving 8 bases unmatched. This CDR3 has 18 amino acids. CDR1 and CDR2 (germline): LGHDT, YNNKEL (reference sequence). Here the CDR3 reads CASSMKGLAGGIQETQYF. The CDR3, as DNA: TGTGCCAGCAGCATGAAGGGACTAGCGGGAGGGATACAAGAGACCCAGTACTTC.

This chain connects TRBV5-1 to TRBJ2-5; the match to TRBD2 covers 9 bases. This CDR3 comprises 15 residues. Looked up from germline, CDR1 is SGHRS and CDR2 is YFSETQ. V dropped 4 bases and J dropped 5; count of bases not matched to a gene: 9. DNA for the CDR3: TGCGCCAGCAGCGTCTCTAGCGGGATAATGGAGACCCAGTACTTC. Translating gives CASSVSSGIMETQYF.

The gene calls are TRBV4-1 and TRBJ1-5; D perhaps matches TRBD1 (6 bases). V lost 1 base and J lost 6, with 16 bases in between. In germline, CDR1 is MGHRA, CDR2 YSYEKL. CDR3 length equals 16 residues. CDR3 DNA: TGCGCCAGCAGCCAAGGGGTCTTCACAGGGCCTCAGCCCCAGCATTTT. Translating it yields CASSQGVFTGPQPQHF.

The chain uses TRBV30 and TRBJ2-7, with TRBD1 identical over 9 bases. Unmatched junction bases numbered 7, after V lost 2 bases and J lost 2 bases. Germline V lookup: CDR1 GTSNPN, CDR2 SVGIG (reference sequence). The CDR3 contains 15 residues. The CDR3 here is CAWSFRQGGPYEQYF. CDR3 sequence (DNA): TGTGCCTGGAGTTTCAGACAGGGGGGACCCTACGAGCAGTACTTC.

This clone came up once. The rearrangement links TRBV4-2 to TRBJ2-5, with D possibly matching TRBD2 (7 bases). V lost 4 bases, J lost 5 bases, and 20 bases lay in between. Germline CDR1 LGHNA, CDR2 YNFKEQ. The CDR3 is 16 residues long. CDR3 protein: CASSPLEGGRGETQYF. The DNA of the CDR3 is TGTGCCAGCAGCCCGTTGGAGGGGGGGCGGGGCGAGACCCAGTACTTC.

The rearrangement links TRBV19 to TRBJ2-1; D is undetermined. From germline, CDR1 is LNHDA and CDR2 SQIVND (reference sequence). V lost 5 bases, J lost 7 bases, and 6 bases lay in between. The CDR3 contains 11 residues. The CDR3 here is CASSLLNEQFF. The CDR3 DNA reads as TGTGCCAGTAGTCTGTTAAATGAGCAGTTCTTC.

The chain recombines TRBV11-3 with TRBJ1-1, with D uncertain. CDR1 and CDR2 (germline): SGHNT, YENEEA. V gave up 5 bases and J gave up 0 bases, with 10 bases separating them. The CDR3 is 14 residues long. Written as DNA, the CDR3 is TGTGCCAGCAGCACGGGTCCGATGAACACTGAAGCTTTCTTT. Translated, it gives CASSTGPMNTEAFF.

This clone occurred a few times. This chain links TRBV19 with TRBJ2-5, with TRBD1 identical over 11 bases. Germline V lookup: CDR1 LNHDA, CDR2 SQIVND (reference sequence). The CDR3 runs 16 residues. V shed 4 bases and J 4 bases; nucleotides not matched to a gene: 8. The CDR3 DNA reads TGTGCCAGTAGTAAAACGGGACAGGGGGGGTCAGAGACCCAGTACTTC. It codes for CASSKTGQGGSETQYF.

This clone was counted a single time. The chain has TRBV5-1 and TRBJ2-7; perhaps TRBD2 as D (5 bases). Germline CDR1 SGHRS, CDR2 YFSETQ. The CDR3 is 13 residues long. The ends were cut back, 6 bases at V and 1 base at J, with 11 bases in the middle. In nucleotides, the CDR3 is TGCGCCAGCAAGCGGAGTGAGTCCTACGAGCAGTACTTC. Protein product: CASKRSESYEQYF.

This chain uses TRBV7-2 with TRBJ2-7; TRBD1 might be the D (5 bases). The CDR3 length is 15 residues. V was cut by 1 base and J by 2 bases, with 12 bases left in between. From germline, CDR1 is SGHTA and CDR2 FQGNSA. The CDR3 sequence: CASSLGATATYEQYF. CDR3 nucleotides: TGTGCCAGCAGCTTAGGGGCGACAGCCACCTACGAGCAGTACTTC.

This clone was picked up one time. The genes are TRBV11-2 and TRBJ1-4, with TRBD1 matching 8 bases. Germline-derived CDR1 and CDR2 are SGHAT and FQNNGV. The CDR3 totals 15 residues. V gave up 6 bases and J gave up 3 bases; unmatched junction bases: 6. CDR3 protein: CASRKSGQANEKLFF. Here the CDR3 DNA reads TGTGCCAGCAGAAAATCGGGACAGGCTAATGAAAAACTGTTTTTT.

This clone was seen a few times. The chain recombines TRBV5-6 with TRBJ2-7; a possible D gene is TRBD1 (6 bases). The germline V gene encodes CDR1 SGHDT and CDR2 YYEEEE. Trimming pared 2 bases from V and 10 bases from J, leaving 13 bases between. The CDR3 has 12 residues. CDR3 in DNA: TGTGCCAGCAGCTTAGGAACAGGGAATCAGTACTTC. Residues: CASSLGTGNQYF.

The chain is built from TRBV18 and TRBJ1-5; 8 bases are shared with TRBD1. V trimming: 1 base; J trimming: 4 bases; junction bases outside the gene matches: 3. The germline gives CDR1 KGHSH, CDR2 LQKENI. The CDR3 is 15 residues long. For the CDR3, the DNA is TGTGCCAGCTCACCACTAGGACAGGGAAATCAGCCCCAGCATTTT. Translation: CASSPLGQGNQPQHF.

This clone was seen a handful of times. This chain uses TRBV10-3 with TRBJ1-5; 7 positions match TRBD1. With 0 bases clipped from V and 3 bases from J, the junction kept 5 bases outside the gene matches. The CDR3 is 16 amino acids. The germline V gene has CDR1 ENHRY and CDR2 SYGVKD. The CDR3 protein is CAISESNRGANQPQHF. As DNA, the CDR3 is TGTGCCATCAGTGAGTCGAACAGGGGTGCCAATCAGCCCCAGCATTTT.

Details on this clone: The junction departs from germline at one end; a sequencing error may be responsible. The gene calls are TRBV24-1 and TRBJ2-1, with TRBD1 matching 7 bases. The CDR3 extends over 15 amino acids. Germline V gene lookup returns CDR1 KGHDR and CDR2 SFDVKD. For the CDR3, the DNA is TGTGCCACCAGTGGTTTGACAGGGTCCTACAATGAGCAGTTCTTC. It translates to CATSGLTGSYNEQFF.

This clone was detected once. The gene calls are TRBV19 and TRBJ1-2; 8 bases are a match to TRBD1. The junction had 11 bases not matched to a gene; V was cut back by 7 bases and J by 4 bases. The CDR3 is made up of 15 amino acids. The germline gives CDR1 LNHDA, CDR2 SQIVND (reference sequence). DNA for the CDR3: TGTGCCAGTACTCCATCGGGACAGGTGGGCTATGGCTACACCTTC. It translates to CASTPSGQVGYGYTF.

The V and J genes are TRBV7-2 and TRBJ2-6, with TRBD1 matching over 8 bases. Germline V gene lookup returns CDR1 SGHTA and CDR2 FQGNSA. The CDR3 has 18 amino acids. The trim removed 5 bases at V and 1 base at J, leaving 10 bases unmatched. CDR3 DNA sequence: TGTGCCAGCAGCGTCACGGGACAGGATCGGTCTGGGGCCAACGTCCTGACTTTC. Amino acids: CASSVTGQDRSGANVLTF.

This chain joins TRBV3-1 (or the pseudogene TRBV3-2) and TRBJ2-1; 12 bases align to TRBD2. Germline loops: CDR1 LGHDT, CDR2 YNNKEL (reference sequence). Trimming cost V 0 bases and J 8 bases; bases outside gene matches: 14. There are 19 residues in the CDR3. The CDR3 DNA sequence: TGTGCCAGCAGCCAAGATCTTCCCAGGGCTAGCGGGAGGGGGGATGAGCAGTTCTTC. This translates into CASSQDLPRASGRGDEQFF.

The genes are TRBV5-5 and TRBJ1-4; no firm D call. V lost 2 bases, J lost 0 bases, and 5 bases lay in between. The CDR3 contains 14 residues. Germline lookup yields CDR1 SGHKS and CDR2 YYEKEE (reference sequence). For the CDR3, the DNA is TGTGCCAGCAGCTTTGCAGCAACTAATGAAAAACTGTTTTTT. As protein: CASSFAATNEKLFF.

V is TRBV7-2 and J is TRBJ2-3; D call uncertain. V lost 2 bases and J lost 2, with 8 bases in between. CDR1 SGHTA and CDR2 FQGNSA come from the germline V gene. The CDR3 has 14 amino acids. The CDR3, as DNA: TGTGCCAGCAGCTTATTCCTGTCCACAGATACGCAGTATTTT. Translation gives CASSLFLSTDTQYF.

The V call is TRBV5-1, the J call TRBJ2-3, with 8 positions matching TRBD1. This CDR3 is 15 amino acids long. V shed 2 bases, J shed 2 bases, and the junction held 4 bases outside the gene matches. Per germline, CDR1 SGHRS and CDR2 YFSETQ. As DNA, the CDR3 is TGCGCCAGCAGCTTATCACAGGGGGTCACAGATACGCAGTATTTT. It encodes CASSLSQGVTDTQYF.

This chain joins TRBV24-1 and TRBJ2-5; D unclear. With 7 bases removed from V and 4 bases from J, the gap between germline ends came to 12 bases. Germline V CDR1 and CDR2: KGHDR, SFDVKD. CDR3 length: 13 residues. For the CDR3, the DNA is TGTGCCACCAGCCCACCCGGTAGAGAGACCCAGTACTTC. Protein product: CATSPPGRETQYF.

This clone was seen a few times. This chain links TRBV4-1 with TRBJ1-3; D is possibly TRBD1 (6 bases). Per the germline V gene, CDR1 is MGHRA and CDR2 is YSYEKL. Deletions cut 0 bases from V and 0 bases from J, with 12 bases between. CDR3 size: 17 residues. This CDR3 reads CASSQDPPTGSGNTIYF. Written as DNA, the CDR3 is TGCGCCAGCAGCCAAGATCCCCCGACAGGCTCTGGAAACACCATATATTTT.

V is TRBV3-1 (or the pseudogene TRBV3-2) and J is TRBJ1-4; tentative D call: TRBD1 (5 bases). The germline CDR1 and CDR2 sequences are LGHDT and YNNKEL (reference sequence). V lost 5 bases and J lost 5, with 15 bases in between. The CDR3 sequence is 15 residues long. The CDR3 coding sequence is TGTGCCAGCAGCTCAGGGCGTATCTCCAATGAAAAACTGTTTTTT. Amino acid sequence: CASSSGRISNEKLFF.

This clone was seen only a few times. In the same sample, other DNA sequences code for this CDR3. This rearrangement joins TRBV24-1 to TRBJ1-5, with unresolved D. Germline CDR1 is KGHDR and CDR2 is SFDVKD. V gave up 4 bases and J gave up 3 bases, with 3 bases separating them. The CDR3 is 12 residues long. The CDR3 coding sequence is TGTGCCACCAGTGACCTCAATCAGCCCCAGCATTTT. Its translation is CATSDLNQPQHF.

The rearrangement uses TRBV24-1 and TRBJ2-3; 8 bases fit TRBD1. CDR3 length equals 15 residues. Germline loops: CDR1 KGHDR, CDR2 SFDVKD. V was clipped by 4 bases and J by 7 bases; unmatched bases: 9. CDR3 in DNA: TGTGCCACCAGTGACATGACAGGGGCGGGCCATACGCAGTATTTT. Its translation: CATSDMTGAGHTQYF.

The chain has TRBV5-1 and TRBJ1-4, with 11 bases identical to TRBD1. This CDR3 region has 17 residues. The germline V gene has CDR1 SGHRS and CDR2 YFSETQ. V lost 4 bases to trimming and J lost 1 base; unmatched junction nucleotides: 6. The CDR3 region has the DNA TGCGCCAGCAGCCCGGGACAGGGGGTAAAAACTAATGAAAAACTGTTTTTT. Its translation is CASSPGQGVKTNEKLFF. Supplemented by reference TRBV5-1 and TRBJ1-4, the full variable domain reads KAGVTQTPRYLIKTRGQQVTLSCSPISGHRSVSWYQQTPGQGLQFLFEYFSETQRNKGNFPGRFSGRQFSNSRSEMNVSTLELGDSALYLCASSPGQGVKTNEKLFFGSGTQLSVL.

This clone was seen only once. The rearrangement uses TRBV4-1 and TRBJ1-2, with D unresolved. The germline V gene encodes CDR1 MGHRA and CDR2 YSYEKL. V lost 0 bases, J lost 4 bases, and 9 bases lay in between. This CDR3 is built from 14 residues. The CDR3 region has the DNA TGCGCCAGCAGCCAAGAGCCAGGCAGCTATGGCTACACCTTC. Its translation is CASSQEPGSYGYTF.

Here the CDR3 reads CASSEAAGRGQPQHF. The CDR3 DNA reads as TGTGCCAGCAGTGAAGCGGCAGGTCGGGGTCAGCCCCAGCATTTT. This rearrangement joins TRBV2 to TRBJ1-5; no firm D call. V was clipped by 0 bases and J by 6 bases, with 12 bases between them. Germline CDR1 reads SNHLY; CDR2 reads FYNNEI. This CDR3 contains 15 residues.

This chain connects TRBV3-1 (or the pseudogene TRBV3-2) to TRBJ1-2; D unclear. This CDR3 region has 14 residues. Germline CDR1 LGHDT, CDR2 YNNKEL (reference sequence). V was cut by 1 base and J by 4 bases, with 10 bases left in between. DNA for the CDR3: TGTGCCAGCAGCCAAGGACTGACGCCCTATGGCTACACCTTC. Residues: CASSQGLTPYGYTF.

This rearrangement joins TRBV2 to TRBJ1-5; TRBD1 agrees at 10 bases. This CDR3 is built from 15 residues. In germline, CDR1 is SNHLY, CDR2 FYNNEI. V was clipped by 8 bases and J by 4 bases; unmatched bases: 8. The CDR3 nucleotides read TGTGCCAGCGGCCTCTGGACAGGGGGTAATCAGCCCCAGCATTTT. Translating gives CASGLWTGGNQPQHF.